Included here is one TCR beta chain sequence, with context. Antigen: not known. This sample stems from a study of cytomegalovirus exposure and HLA in healthy donors. Findings and caveats of the study: According to reports, the classifier identified cytomegalovirus status with high specificity and sensitivity. There were 150 to 200 TCR beta chains listed as cytomegalovirus-associated. Exclusion as indistinguishable affected some V segments, including TRBV6-2 and TRBV6-3.

13 Jbeta primers and 60 Vbeta primers were used for the PCR. Generated by immunoSEQ multiplex PCR, the TCRdb table keeps only in-frame clones and is missing some. The profile shows approximately 100,000 clones, about 86% of them singletons. Nominal health characterized the donors when sampled, though unrecorded immune exposures were likely. The length of the CDR3 is 15 residues. Germline-derived CDR1 and CDR2 are MNHNS and SASEGT. The sequenced sample consisted of PBMCs. V gene TRBV6-1 combines with J gene TRBJ2-5; 14 bases fit TRBD2. The assigned J gene may be wrong: the sequence end matches TRBJ2-7 better. The receptor was isolated from a woman in her twenties or thirties in good health and CMV-seronegative. The CDR3 reads CASPRLAGGIGEQYF. DNA for the CDR3: TGTGCCAGCCCCCGACTAGCGGGAGGGATCGGCGAGCAGTACTTC.